A selection of T cell receptor beta chains follows, all from one sample in a study of T cell changes during pregnancy in multiple sclerosis. This table comes from immunoSEQ multiplex PCR, and its TCRdb copy is limited to in-frame clones, with some not included. The repertoire holds fewer than 40,000 clones, with roughly nine tenths as singletons. Sequencing used CD8+ T cells from peripheral blood mononuclear cells, obtained in the first trimester of pregnancy. The receptors here all came from a female donor with multiple sclerosis, enrolled in a pregnancy study. The CDR3 runs from the conserved cysteine through the conserved F or W. A D gene is named only where the DNA matches it firmly. Not all rows give a size; the values are once, few, many and, for expanded clones, a class.

clone size,D gene,V gene,J gene,CDR3 protein,CDR3 DNA
-,TRBD2,TRBV4-1,TRBJ2-1,CASSQDGLAGTGQFF,TGCGCCAGCAGCCAAGACGGACTAGCGGGAACTGGGCAGTTCTTC
-,-,TRBV30,TRBJ1-1,CAWSVLVEAFF,TGTGCCTGGAGTGTACTCGTTGAAGCTTTCTTT
few,-,TRBV19,TRBJ1-2,CASIGGDYGYTF,TGTGCCAGTATTGGGGGCGACTATGGCTACACCTTC
medium-sized,-,TRBV27,TRBJ1-1,CASSLGGARTEAFF,TGTGCCAGCAGTTTAGGGGGGGCGAGAACTGAAGCTTTCTTT
-,TRBD1,TRBV15,TRBJ1-1,CATSRDRGNTEAFF,TGTGCCACCAGCAGGGACAGGGGAAACACTGAAGCTTTCTTT
-,-,TRBV14,TRBJ2-7,CASSQGSKNGFYEQYF,TGTGCCAGCAGCCAAGGGTCGAAAAACGGGTTTTACGAGCAGTACTTC
-,-,TRBV19,TRBJ2-2,CASSPQIGELFF,TGTGCCAGTAGTCCCCAGATCGGGGAGCTGTTTTTT
-,-,TRBV27,TRBJ2-7,CASSLTQGPGEQYF,TGTGCCAGCAGTTTGACACAGGGTCCAGGCGAGCAGTACTTC
-,TRBD1,TRBV5-6,TRBJ2-7,CASSLVTGREQYF,TGTGCCAGCAGCTTGGTGACAGGGCGAGAGCAGTACTTC
-,TRBD2,TRBV9,TRBJ2-4,CASSHSGDGSIQYF,TGTGCCAGCAGCCATAGCGGGGATGGGAGCATTCAGTACTTC
-,-,TRBV6-4,TRBJ2-1,CASSLDGSSYNEQFF,TGTGCCAGCAGTTTGGACGGGAGCTCCTACAATGAGCAGTTCTTC
-,TRBD1,TRBV5-1,TRBJ2-3,CASSSGTATTDTQYF,TGCGCCAGCAGCTCAGGGACAGCGACCACAGATACGCAGTATTTT
-,-,TRBV5-1,TRBJ2-1,CASSLAYGGSSYNEQFF,TGCGCCAGCAGCTTGGCCTACGGGGGAAGCTCCTACAATGAGCAGTTCTTC
-,TRBD2,TRBV28,TRBJ2-7,CASSWESGGIEQYF,TGTGCCAGCAGTTGGGAATCGGGAGGAATCGAGCAGTACTTC
-,TRBD2,TRBV18,TRBJ2-7,CASSPLTSGGYEQYF,TGTGCCAGCTCACCGTTGACTAGCGGGGGCTACGAGCAGTACTTC
-,TRBD2,TRBV13,TRBJ2-1,CASSFIAGGLHSYNEQFF,TGTGCCAGCAGCTTTATAGCGGGAGGACTCCACTCCTACAATGAGCAGTTCTTC
-,-,TRBV5-4,TRBJ2-1,CASSGPGHVQDEQFF,TGTGCCAGCAGCGGTCCTGGGCACGTACAAGATGAGCAGTTCTTC
-,-,TRBV11-3,TRBJ2-7,CASSPRGSYEQYF,TGTGCCAGCAGCCCCCGGGGCTCCTACGAGCAGTACTTC
-,TRBD1,TRBV2,TRBJ1-5,CASSSGTGDPYSNQPQHF,TGTGCCAGCAGTTCCGGGACAGGCGATCCATATAGCAATCAGCCCCAGCATTTT
-,-,TRBV18,TRBJ1-2,CASSLNPLGGEDGYTF,TGTGCCAGCTCACTAAACCCGCTCGGGGGGGAAGATGGCTACACCTTC
-,TRBD1,TRBV5-1,TRBJ1-2,CASSSGTGLGGYTF,TGCGCCAGCAGCTCCGGGACAGGGTTAGGAGGCTACACCTTC
-,-,TRBV2,TRBJ2-3,CASSGGDGYLIPRADTQYF,TGTGCCAGCAGTGGGGGGGACGGCTACTTGATTCCTCGGGCAGATACGCAGTATTTT
-,-,TRBV4-3,TRBJ2-7,CASSRITGTYEQYF,TGCGCCAGCAGCCGGATTACAGGGACCTACGAGCAGTACTTC
once,-,TRBV19,TRBJ1-1,CASSTLPRTEAFF,TGTGCCAGTAGTACCCTTCCACGGACTGAAGCTTTCTTT
-,TRBD1,TRBV19,TRBJ1-1,CASTHTGVNTEAFF,TGTGCCAGTACCCACACAGGGGTGAACACTGAAGCTTTCTTT
-,-,TRBV7-6,TRBJ2-7,CASSLSTAGSSYEQYF,TGTGCCAGCAGCTTAAGCACAGCAGGTTCCTCCTACGAGCAGTACTTC
-,TRBD2,TRBV9,TRBJ2-1,CASSVGAGVYNEQFF,TGTGCCAGCAGCGTAGGAGCGGGAGTATACAATGAGCAGTTCTTC
-,-,TRBV29-1,TRBJ2-7,CSVERQNTYEQYF,TGCAGCGTTGAGCGGCAGAACACCTACGAGCAGTACTTC
-,-,TRBV19,TRBJ2-1,CASSIGGGAYNEQFF,TGTGCCAGTAGTATAGGAGGTGGAGCCTACAATGAGCAGTTCTTC
-,TRBD2,TRBV6-4,TRBJ2-1,CASSDGTSANNEQFF,TGTGCCAGCAGTGACGGGACTAGCGCCAACAATGAGCAGTTCTTC
-,TRBD2,TRBV28,TRBJ2-1,CASSLFGAGAESYNEQFF,TGTGCCAGCAGTTTATTCGGAGCGGGAGCCGAATCCTACAATGAGCAGTTCTTC
-,-,TRBV27,TRBJ2-1,CASSLARGYNEQFF,TGTGCCAGCAGTTTGGCTAGGGGGTACAATGAGCAGTTCTTC
-,TRBD1,TRBV29-1,TRBJ1-1,CSVALQGADEAFF,TGCAGCGTCGCCCTACAGGGGGCAGATGAAGCTTTCTTT
-,-,TRBV27,TRBJ2-7,CASSLWSGYYEQYF,TGTGCCAGCAGTTTGTGGAGCGGGTACTACGAGCAGTACTTC
-,-,TRBV7-9,TRBJ2-1,CASSLPYVGADYNEQFF,TGTGCCAGCAGCTTACCCTATGTAGGAGCGGACTACAATGAGCAGTTCTTC
-,TRBD2,TRBV5-4,TRBJ2-1,CASSGTGTSSYNEQFF,TGTGCCAGCAGCGGGACCGGGACTAGCTCATACAATGAGCAGTTCTTC
-,TRBD2,TRBV27,TRBJ2-1,CASSLSGRYNEQFF,TGTGCCAGCAGTTTAAGCGGGAGATACAATGAGCAGTTCTTC
-,TRBD1,TRBV9,TRBJ1-2,CASSGPGQGGYGYTF,TGTGCCAGCAGCGGTCCGGGACAGGGCGGTTATGGCTACACCTTC
once,TRBD1,TRBV27,TRBJ2-7,CASSPERTGGGEQYF,TGTGCCAGCAGCCCAGAGAGGACAGGGGGAGGCGAGCAGTACTTC
-,-,TRBV30,TRBJ2-7,CAWTPRLDQYF,TGTGCCTGGACTCCGAGACTAGATCAGTACTTC
-,TRBD2,TRBV4-1,TRBJ2-5,CASSQATGLGQETQYF,TGCGCCAGCAGCCAAGCGACGGGACTAGGCCAAGAGACCCAGTACTTC
-,TRBD1,TRBV14,TRBJ2-7,CASSQGRGRFRYEQYF,TGTGCCAGCAGCCAAGGAAGGGGGCGCTTTCGGTACGAGCAGTACTTC
once,TRBD1,TRBV7-9,TRBJ2-7,CASSARGGNYYEQYF,TGTGCCAGCAGCGCTCGAGGGGGCAATTACTACGAGCAGTACTTC
-,-,TRBV27,TRBJ1-4,CASSLGGANEKLFF,TGTGCCAGCAGTTTAGGGGGGGCTAATGAAAAACTGTTTTTT
-,-,TRBV13,TRBJ2-7,CASSPQQAAEQYF,TGTGCCAGCAGCCCTCAACAGGCGGCCGAGCAGTACTTC
-,TRBD2,TRBV7-6,TRBJ2-2,CASSLVLAGGTGELFF,TGTGCCAGCAGCTTAGTACTAGCGGGAGGGACCGGGGAGCTGTTTTTT
-,-,TRBV7-2,TRBJ2-3,CASSSAPGVAEYTDTQYF,TGTGCCAGCAGCTCGGCCCCGGGGGTAGCGGAGTACACAGATACGCAGTATTTT
-,TRBD1,TRBV27,TRBJ2-7,CATRGTGHYEQYF,TGTGCCACCCGGGGGACAGGGCATTACGAGCAGTACTTC
-,-,TRBV27,TRBJ2-3,CASSLSALDHREGLSTDTQYF,TGTGCCAGCAGTTTATCGGCCTTAGACCACAGGGAGGGTCTCAGCACAGATACGCAGTATTTT
-,-,TRBV5-1,TRBJ2-7,CASSLPTGTYEQYF,TGCGCCAGCAGCTTGCCTACAGGGACCTACGAGCAGTACTTC
-,-,TRBV6-4,TRBJ2-3,CASSESNTDTQYF,TGTGCCAGCAGTGAGAGCAACACAGATACGCAGTATTTT